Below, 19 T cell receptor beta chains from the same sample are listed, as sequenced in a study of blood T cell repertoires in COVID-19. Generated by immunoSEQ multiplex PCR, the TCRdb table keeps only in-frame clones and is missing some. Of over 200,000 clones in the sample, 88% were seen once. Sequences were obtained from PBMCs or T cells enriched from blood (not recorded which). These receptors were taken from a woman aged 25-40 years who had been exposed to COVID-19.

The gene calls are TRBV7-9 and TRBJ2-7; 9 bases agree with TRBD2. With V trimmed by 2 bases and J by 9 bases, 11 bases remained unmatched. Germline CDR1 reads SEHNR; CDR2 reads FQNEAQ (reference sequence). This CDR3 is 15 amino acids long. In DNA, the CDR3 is TGTGCCAGCAGCTTAAGGCGGGGCGGGAGGGGGTTGCAGTACTTC. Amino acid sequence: CASSLRRGGRGLQYF.

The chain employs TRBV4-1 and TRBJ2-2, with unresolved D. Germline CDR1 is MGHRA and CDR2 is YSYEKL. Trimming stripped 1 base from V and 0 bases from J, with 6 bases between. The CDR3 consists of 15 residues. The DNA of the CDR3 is TGCGCCAGCAGCCAAGCTAGGACGAACACCGGGGAGCTGTTTTTT. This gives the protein CASSQARTNTGELFF.

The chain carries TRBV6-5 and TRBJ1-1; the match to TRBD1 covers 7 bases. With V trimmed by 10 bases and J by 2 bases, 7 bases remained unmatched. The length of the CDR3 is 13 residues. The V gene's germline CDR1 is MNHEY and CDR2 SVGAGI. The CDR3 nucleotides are TGTGCCACCCGCACAGGGGTTAACACTGAAGCTTTCTTT. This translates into CATRTGVNTEAFF.

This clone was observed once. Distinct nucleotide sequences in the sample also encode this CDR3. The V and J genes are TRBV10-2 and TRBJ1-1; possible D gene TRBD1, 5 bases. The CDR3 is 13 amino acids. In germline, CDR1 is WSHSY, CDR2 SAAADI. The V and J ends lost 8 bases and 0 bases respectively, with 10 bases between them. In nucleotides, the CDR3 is TGCGCCAGCCAGGGATTACTGAACACTGAAGCTTTCTTT. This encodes CASQGLLNTEAFF.

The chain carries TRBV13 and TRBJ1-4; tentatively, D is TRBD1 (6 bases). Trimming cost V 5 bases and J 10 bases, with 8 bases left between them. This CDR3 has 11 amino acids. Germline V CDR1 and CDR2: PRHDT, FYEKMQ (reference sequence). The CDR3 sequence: CASSQGRKLFF. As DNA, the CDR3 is TGTGCCAGCAGCCAGGGGAGAAAACTGTTTTTT.

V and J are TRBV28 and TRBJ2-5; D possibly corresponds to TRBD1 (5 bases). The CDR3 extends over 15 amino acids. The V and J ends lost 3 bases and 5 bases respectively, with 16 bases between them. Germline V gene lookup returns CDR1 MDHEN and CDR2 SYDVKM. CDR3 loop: CASSFVQGVRETQYF. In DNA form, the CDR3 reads TGTGCCAGCAGTTTCGTTCAGGGCGTTAGGGAGACCCAGTACTTC.

This chain's CDR3 is CASSPPRGFTEAFF. CDR3 DNA sequence: TGTGCCAGCTCACCACCGAGAGGGTTCACTGAAGCTTTCTTT. The chain carries TRBV18 and TRBJ1-1; D is unclear. Between the trimmed V and J ends, which lost 0 bases and 4 bases, there was a span of 9 bases. The CDR3 extends over 14 amino acids. Germline V gives CDR1 KGHSH, CDR2 LQKENI.

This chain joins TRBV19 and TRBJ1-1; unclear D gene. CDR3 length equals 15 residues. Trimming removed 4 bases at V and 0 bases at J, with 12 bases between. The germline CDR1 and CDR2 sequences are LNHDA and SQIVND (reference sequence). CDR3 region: CASSRPRSLNTEAFF. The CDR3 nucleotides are TGTGCCAGTAGTAGGCCCAGAAGTTTGAACACTGAAGCTTTCTTT.

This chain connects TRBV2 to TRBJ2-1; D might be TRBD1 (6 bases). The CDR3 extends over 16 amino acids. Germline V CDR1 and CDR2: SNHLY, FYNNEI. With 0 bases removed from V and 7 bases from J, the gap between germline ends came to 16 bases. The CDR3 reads CASSEALLGQLNEQFF. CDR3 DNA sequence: TGTGCCAGCAGTGAAGCGCTTCTAGGACAGCTTAATGAGCAGTTCTTC.

CDR3 sequence (DNA): TGTGCCAGCTCACCACTGCGGGGCCTACAAGAGACCCAGTACTTC. The encoded protein is CASSPLRGLQETQYF. The V call is TRBV18, the J call TRBJ2-5; D is possibly TRBD2 (6 bases). The CDR3 spans 15 residues. CDR1 and CDR2 from the germline V gene are KGHSH and LQKENI. With 1 base removed from V and 2 bases from J, the gap between germline ends came to 11 bases.

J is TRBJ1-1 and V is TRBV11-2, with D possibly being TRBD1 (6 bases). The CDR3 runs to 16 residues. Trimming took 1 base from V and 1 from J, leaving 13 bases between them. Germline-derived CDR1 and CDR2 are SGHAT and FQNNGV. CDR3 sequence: CASSLGGQNENTEAFF. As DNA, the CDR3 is TGTGCCAGCAGCTTAGGAGGACAGAACGAGAACACTGAAGCTTTCTTT. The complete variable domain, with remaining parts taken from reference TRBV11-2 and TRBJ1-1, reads EAGVAQSPRYKIIEKRQSVAFWCNPISGHATLYWYQQILGQGPKLLIQFQNNGVVDDSQLPKDRFSAERLKGVDSTLKIQPAKLEDSAVYLCASSLGGQNENTEAFFGQGTRLTVV.

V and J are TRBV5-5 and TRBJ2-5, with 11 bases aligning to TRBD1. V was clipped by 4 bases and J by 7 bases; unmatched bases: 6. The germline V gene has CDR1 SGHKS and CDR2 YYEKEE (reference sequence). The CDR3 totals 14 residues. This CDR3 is CASSVPGTGGTQYF. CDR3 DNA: TGTGCCAGCAGCGTGCCCGGGACAGGGGGGACCCAGTACTTC.

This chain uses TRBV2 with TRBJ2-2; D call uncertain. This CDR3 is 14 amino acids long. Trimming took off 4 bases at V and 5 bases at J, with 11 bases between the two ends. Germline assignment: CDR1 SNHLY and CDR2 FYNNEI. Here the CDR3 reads CASSAIVRTGELFF. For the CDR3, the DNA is TGTGCCAGCAGTGCGATAGTCCGGACCGGGGAGCTGTTTTTT.

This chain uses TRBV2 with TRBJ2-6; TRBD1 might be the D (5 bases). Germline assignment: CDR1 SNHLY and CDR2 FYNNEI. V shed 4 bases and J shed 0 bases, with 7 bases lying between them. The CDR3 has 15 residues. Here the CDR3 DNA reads TGTGCCAGCAGTGTGACAGTCTCTGGGGCCAACGTCCTGACTTTC. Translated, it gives CASSVTVSGANVLTF. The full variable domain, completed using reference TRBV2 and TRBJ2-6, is EPEVTQTPSHQVTQMGQEVILRCVPISNHLYFYWYRQILGQKVEFLVSFYNNEISEKSEIFDDQFSVERPDGSNFTLKIRSTKLEDSAMYFCASSVTVSGANVLTFGAGSRLTVL.

In DNA form, the CDR3 reads TGCGCCAGCAGCCTTGGATGGACACCCAATCAGCCCCAGCATTTT. Translated: CASSLGWTPNQPQHF. The chain is built from TRBV5-1 and TRBJ1-5, with D possibly being TRBD1 (5 bases). The V end was cut by 4 bases, the J end by 3 bases, with 14 bases between. This CDR3 is built from 15 residues. Germline assignment: CDR1 SGHRS and CDR2 YFSETQ.

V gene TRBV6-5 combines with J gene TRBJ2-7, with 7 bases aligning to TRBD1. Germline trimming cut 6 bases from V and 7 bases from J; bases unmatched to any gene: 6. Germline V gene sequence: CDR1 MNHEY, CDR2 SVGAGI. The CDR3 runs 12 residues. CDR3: CASRWTGREQYF. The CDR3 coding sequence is TGTGCCAGCAGATGGACAGGCCGGGAGCAGTACTTC.

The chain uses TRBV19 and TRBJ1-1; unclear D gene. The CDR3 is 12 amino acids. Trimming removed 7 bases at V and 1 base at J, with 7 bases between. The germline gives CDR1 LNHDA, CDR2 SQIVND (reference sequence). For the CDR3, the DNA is TGTGCCAGTAAAGAGAGGAACACTGAAGCTTTCTTT. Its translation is CASKERNTEAFF.

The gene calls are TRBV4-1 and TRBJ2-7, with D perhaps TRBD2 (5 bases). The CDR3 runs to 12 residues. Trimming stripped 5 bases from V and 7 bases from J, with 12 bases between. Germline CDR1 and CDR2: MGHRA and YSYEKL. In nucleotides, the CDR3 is TGCGCCAGCAGCGGTAGTGGAGGTGAGCAGTACTTC. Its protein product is CASSGSGGEQYF.

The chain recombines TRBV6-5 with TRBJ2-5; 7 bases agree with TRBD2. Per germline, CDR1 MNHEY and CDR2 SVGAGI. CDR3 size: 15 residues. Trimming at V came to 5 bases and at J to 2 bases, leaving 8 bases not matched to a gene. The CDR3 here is CASSPSGGFQETQYF. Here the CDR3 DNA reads TGTGCCAGCAGTCCCTCCGGGGGGTTTCAAGAGACCCAGTACTTC.